One sample yielded the 8 T cell receptor beta chains listed below, sequenced in a study of CXCR3-negative and CXCR3-positive naive CD8 T cells. Researchers prepared the TRB cDNA libraries using 5' RACE with UMI labels. TCRdb re-analyzed the 5' RACE reads; it lists each CDR3 protein once, without DNA. The sample includes tens of thousands of distinct CDR3 sequences. Sequencing was carried out using memory CD8+ T cells from blood. The source is a human donor in good health. Some clones in this sample may be carry-over from other donors' samples.

The chain joins TRBV7-2 to TRBJ2-7. The CDR3 totals 14 residues. Germline CDR1 SGHTA, CDR2 FQGNSA. CDR3 sequence reads: CASTQGGGDYEQYF.

This clonotype is called medium-sized based on its frequency. V is TRBV6-2 or TRBV6-3 and J is TRBJ2-4; there is no DNA to check the TCRdb D call of TRBD2. Germline CDR1 and CDR2: MNHEY and SVGEGT. The CDR3 sequence is 18 residues long. The CDR3: CASSLSGGPARDKNIQYF.

The rearrangement joins TRBV7-3 to TRBJ2-3; the D gene TCRdb calls, TRBD1, cannot be checked with no DNA. The CDR3 consists of 15 residues. Germline values: CDR1 SGHTA, CDR2 FQGTGA. This CDR3 is CASSVVAGSSDTQYF.

This chain links TRBV13 with TRBJ2-1; the TRBD1 assignment by TCRdb is unverifiable without DNA. Per germline, CDR1 PRHDT and CDR2 FYEKMQ (reference sequence). This CDR3 has 16 residues. The CDR3 loop reads CASSLGRDRANNEQFF.

This chain joins TRBV10-3 and TRBJ2-2. There are 14 residues in the CDR3. Germline V gene lookup returns CDR1 ENHRY and CDR2 SYGVKD. CDR3 in amino acids: CAIDDPANTGELFF.

The rearrangement links TRBV2 to TRBJ2-3; the TCRdb D gene call, TRBD2, has no DNA to confirm it. The length of the CDR3 is 16 residues. From germline, CDR1 is SNHLY and CDR2 FYNNEI. This CDR3 is CASSDFGTSGTDTQYF. The entire variable domain, with the rest obtained from reference TRBV2 and TRBJ2-3, is as follows: EPEVTQTPSHQVTQMGQEVILRCVPISNHLYFYWYRQILGQKVEFLVSFYNNEISEKSEIFDDQFSVERPDGSNFTLKIRSTKLEDSAMYFCASSDFGTSGTDTQYFGPGTRLTVL.

The chain joins TRBV20-1 to TRBJ2-2; the D call from TCRdb, TRBD1, cannot be confirmed without DNA. Germline V gene lookup returns CDR1 DFQATT and CDR2 SNEGSKA (reference sequence). The CDR3 is 14 amino acids. The CDR3 region is CSASGPGGTGELFF.

The rearrangement uses TRBV29-1 and TRBJ2-2; TCRdb gives TRBD1 as the D gene, but with no DNA this cannot be confirmed. The CDR3 spans 15 residues. Per the germline V gene, CDR1 is SQVTM and CDR2 is ANQGSEA. The CDR3: CSVARTGENTGELFF.